A single sample is the source of the 10 T cell receptor beta chains below, sequenced in a study of blood T cells in healthy people across ages. Next came a second PCR, run for about 6 to 11 cycles, which used a sample-barcoded 5' primer along with a J-beta primer mix. MiXCR, run by TCRdb on the 5' RACE reads, gives a single entry per CDR3 protein. The data hold hundreds of thousands of distinct CDR3 sequences, with 58% observed a single time. The specimen sequenced was blood. These receptors were taken from a man aged 30-40 years in good health.

In this sample, this clonotype turned up once. The J gene is TRBJ2-3, the V gene TRBV15; unclear D gene. The CDR3 has 12 residues. The germline gives CDR1 LNHNV, CDR2 YYDKDF (reference sequence). The ends were cut back, 0 bases at V and 4 bases at J, with 2 bases in the middle. Here the CDR3 DNA reads TGTGCCACCAGCAGAGATCCAGATACGCAGTATTTT. Its protein product is CATSRDPDTQYF.

J is TRBJ2-2 and V is TRBV15; D is uncertain. CDR1 and CDR2 (germline): LNHNV, YYDKDF (reference sequence). The CDR3 spans 13 residues. V lost 1 base and J 6 bases, leaving 6 bases between the germline ends. CDR3 in DNA: TGTGCCACCAGCAGAGTCTGGCCCGGGGAGCTGTTTTTT. The encoded protein is CATSRVWPGELFF.

J is TRBJ2-7 and V is TRBV5-1, with a weak D call TRBD2 (6 bases). Trimming left V 3 bases short and J 2 bases short, with 15 bases between. This CDR3 has 15 amino acids. The germline CDR1 and CDR2 sequences are SGHRS and YFSETQ. CDR3 loop: CASSYGDSPAYEQYF. The CDR3 DNA reads TGCGCCAGCAGCTATGGGGACTCCCCAGCCTACGAGCAGTACTTC.

This clonotype was detected ten times or more. This chain uses TRBV29-1 with TRBJ1-1; TRBD1 is a possible D gene (5 bases). The CDR3 totals 12 residues. Germline V gene lookup returns CDR1 SQVTM and CDR2 ANQGSEA. The V end lost 6 bases, the J end lost 6 bases, and 14 bases lay between the germline ends. CDR3 nucleotide sequence: TGCAGCGTCCAATTGGGGGGGGCTGAAGCTTTCTTT. Its translation: CSVQLGGAEAFF. The full variable domain, rest sourced from reference TRBV29-1 and TRBJ1-1, is SAVISQKPSRDICQRGTSLTIQCQVDSQVTMMFWYRQQPGQSLTLIATANQGSEATYESGFVIDKFPISRPNLTFSTLTVSNMSPEDSSIYLCSVQLGGAEAFFGQGTRLTVV.

This rearrangement joins TRBV21-1 to TRBJ1-2. TRBV21-1 is classified as a pseudogene. The CDR3 has 12 amino acids. The CDR3 DNA is TGTGCCAGCAGCAAACACCCTTACGGCTACACCTTC. It specifies CASSKHPYGYTF.

In this sample, this clonotype turned up a few times. This sequence joins TRBV20-1 and TRBJ2-5; TRBD1 might be the D (6 bases). Between the trimmed V and J ends, which lost 4 bases and 10 bases, there was a span of 10 bases. Germline CDR1 and CDR2: DFQATT and SNEGSKA (reference sequence). The CDR3 length is 10 residues. This CDR3 reads CSAIGQHQYF. The DNA for the CDR3 is TGCAGTGCTATAGGACAGCACCAGTACTTC.

Concerning this clonotype itself: At one end, the junction sequence differs from germline, possibly due to a read error. This sequence joins TRBV6-6 and TRBJ2-5; 8 bases are a match to TRBD1. CDR3 length: 16 amino acids. Germline CDR1 and CDR2: MNHNY and SVGAGI (reference sequence). This CDR3 reads CACSYSTGAGQETQYF. The DNA of the CDR3 is TGTGCCTGCAGTTACTCGACAGGGGCGGGCCAAGAGACCCAGTACTTC.

The genes are TRBV6-1 and TRBJ2-7, with 9 bases matching TRBD1. The end of the DNA fits TRBJ2-4 better, so the J call may be wrong. CDR3 length: 13 amino acids. In germline, CDR1 is MNHNS, CDR2 SASEGT. This CDR3 is CASRETGGNIQYF. In DNA, the CDR3 is TGTGCCAGCAGGGAGACAGGGGGAAACATTCAGTACTTC.

The V gene is TRBV20-1, the J gene TRBJ2-4, with D perhaps being TRBD1 or TRBD2 (6 bases each). The assigned J gene may be wrong: the sequence end matches TRBJ2-7 better. The CDR3 is made up of 15 amino acids. Germline V gene data show CDR1 as DFQATT and CDR2 as SNEGSKA (reference sequence). CDR3 sequence: CSAAGVSDYKNEQYF. CDR3 DNA: TGCAGTGCTGCAGGGGTATCGGACTATAAAAACGAGCAGTACTTC.

This clonotype was counted a few times. The J gene is TRBJ1-2, the V gene TRBV4-2; the D is unclear. This CDR3 is 15 amino acids long. V was pared by 1 base and J by 1 base, with 10 bases between. Germline lookup yields CDR1 LGHNA and CDR2 YNFKEQ. CDR3 coding DNA: TGTGCCAGCAGCCAAGTTAGGTTGGTTAACTATGGCTACACCTTC. This sequence encodes CASSQVRLVNYGYTF.